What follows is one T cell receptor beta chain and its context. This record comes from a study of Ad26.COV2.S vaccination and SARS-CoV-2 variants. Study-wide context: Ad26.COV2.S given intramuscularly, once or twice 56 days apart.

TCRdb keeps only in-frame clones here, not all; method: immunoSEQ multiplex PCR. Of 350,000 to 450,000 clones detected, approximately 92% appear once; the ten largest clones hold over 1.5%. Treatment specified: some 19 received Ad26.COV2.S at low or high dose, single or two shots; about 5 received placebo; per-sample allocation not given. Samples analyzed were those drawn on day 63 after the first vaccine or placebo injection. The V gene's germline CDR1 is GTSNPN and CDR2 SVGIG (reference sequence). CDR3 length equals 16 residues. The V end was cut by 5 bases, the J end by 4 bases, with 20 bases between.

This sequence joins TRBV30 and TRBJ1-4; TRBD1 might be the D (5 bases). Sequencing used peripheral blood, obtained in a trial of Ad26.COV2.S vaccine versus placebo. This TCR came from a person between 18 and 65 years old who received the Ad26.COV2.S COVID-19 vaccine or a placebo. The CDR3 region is CAWDIGAWPHNEKLFF. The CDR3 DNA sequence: TGTGCCTGGGATATAGGGGCGTGGCCTCATAATGAAAAACTGTTTTTT.